This T cell receptor (beta chain) was captured by sequencing in a study of cytomegalovirus exposure and HLA in healthy donors. Study-wide results and caveats: A later analysis reportedly found fewer N-insertions in an Asian-associated ancestry cluster than the roughly 680-donor mean. Three chains linked to CMV were shown in vitro to be specific for CMV antigens. A later analysis linked a missense variant in DCLRE1C to the trimming of TCR beta V and J genes.

V was trimmed by 8 bases and J by 4 bases, leaving 15 bases between them. The CDR3 consists of 14 residues. Per the germline V gene, CDR1 is MDHEN and CDR2 is SYDVKM. The PCR used 60 Vbeta and 13 Jbeta primers. Produced via immunoSEQ multiplex PCR; TCRdb's table is partial and in-frame only. The repertoire holds about 83,000 clones, 80% to 90% seen once, with 1.9% in the top ten. On this clone itself: As yet, its antigen is unknown.

The sequence came from a young woman in good health and CMV-seronegative. Material: PBMCs. This chain joins TRBV28 and TRBJ2-1, with TRBD1 as a possible D gene (5 bases). CDR3 nucleotide sequence: TGTGCCAGCCAGATGTACAGGCGATACAATGAGCAGTTCTTC. Protein: CASQMYRRYNEQFF.